Listed below are T cell receptor beta chains from one sample, sequenced in a study of CD8+ T cells in alopecia areata. The data were produced by immunoSEQ multiplex PCR, yet TCRdb's version contains in-frame clones alone and is incomplete. The profile shows under 150,000 clones, 80% to 90% of them singletons. The specimen was CD8+ T cells sorted from blood, collected at week 4, from a patient treated with tofacitinib. These receptors originate from a human donor with alopecia areata. The CDR3 runs from the conserved cysteine through the conserved F or W. D genes are given only for firm matches. A clone size is listed for some rows: how often the clone was seen (once, few, many), or a class if it is expanded.

cdr3_nt,cdr3_aa,d_call,j_call,v_call,cdr3_length,clone_size
TGTGCCAGCAGTTTGGGTCCCTCTGGGGCCAACGTCCTGACTTTC,CASSLGPSGANVLTF,NA,TRBJ2-6,TRBV27,15,once
TGCAGCGTTGAAGACGAGGGGGGGGCATCCTACGAGCAGTACTTC,CSVEDEGGASYEQYF,NA,TRBJ2-7,TRBV29-1,15,NA
TGCGCCAGCAGCTTGGTTCGGATGAACACTGAAGCTTTCTTT,CASSLVRMNTEAFF,NA,TRBJ1-1,TRBV5-1,14,NA
TGTGCCAGCAGCTTCACCAAGCGGGGCCAAGAGACCCAGTACTTC,CASSFTKRGQETQYF,TRBD2,TRBJ2-5,TRBV11-2,15,NA
TGCGCCAGCAGTCAATCGAGTCCCGGGTCCGGGGCCAACGTCCTGACTTTC,CASSQSSPGSGANVLTF,NA,TRBJ2-6,TRBV23-1,17,NA
TGTGCCAGCAGTTACAAGTGGAGCTCCTACAATGAGCAGTTCTTC,CASSYKWSSYNEQFF,NA,TRBJ2-1,TRBV6-5,15,NA
TGTGCCAGCAGTCCCGGGATTTCCTACGAGCAGTACTTC,CASSPGISYEQYF,NA,TRBJ2-7,TRBV27,13,once
TGTGCCAGCAGCTTAGGGGGACATAACGAGCAGTACTTC,CASSLGGHNEQYF,NA,TRBJ2-7,TRBV7-2,13,NA
TGTGCCAGCTCCCTCGTCGCGGAACGGTCGGTTCAGCCCCAGCATTTT,CASSLVAERSVQPQHF,NA,TRBJ1-5,TRBV18,16,NA
TGTGCCAGCCCATTCCAGAAGAGGGTTTCTAACTATGGCTACACCTTC,CASPFQKRVSNYGYTF,NA,TRBJ1-2,TRBV18,16,NA
TGTGCCACCAGCAGAGGAAGGGGCGTAGGCACTGAAGCTTTCTTT,CATSRGRGVGTEAFF,NA,TRBJ1-1,TRBV15,15,NA
TGTGCCACCAGCGACAGGGATTTTATCCCTTTCTTT,CATSDRDFIPFF,TRBD1,TRBJ1-1,TRBV15,12,NA
TGTGCCAGCAGTGTGGTGCAGGGCGGCACAGATACGCAGTATTTT,CASSVVQGGTDTQYF,NA,TRBJ2-3,TRBV2,15,NA
TGTGCCACCAGCAGAGAGGGTACAGATACGCAGTATTTT,CATSREGTDTQYF,NA,TRBJ2-3,TRBV15,13,NA
TGTGCCAGCAGCTTAGGTGAGGGGGGCCGCACAGATACGCAGTATTTT,CASSLGEGGRTDTQYF,NA,TRBJ2-3,TRBV7-2,16,once
TGCGCCAGCAGCCACTCGACAGGGGCCCTAAGCAATGAGCAGTTCTTC,CASSHSTGALSNEQFF,TRBD1,TRBJ2-1,TRBV4-1,16,NA
TGTGCCAGTACCCAACCTAACACAGGGATGAACACTGAAGCTTTCTTT,CASTQPNTGMNTEAFF,NA,TRBJ1-1,TRBV19,16,NA
TGTGCCAGCAGCTCACAGGGGGCCAAAAACATTCAGTACTTC,CASSSQGAKNIQYF,TRBD1,TRBJ2-4,TRBV13,14,NA
TGTGCCAGCAGCTCCCCCCGGGACAGGGTAGAAGATGAGCAGTTCTTC,CASSSPRDRVEDEQFF,TRBD1,TRBJ2-1,TRBV7-2,16,NA
TGCGCCAGCAGCCAAGACAGATCATACTACGAGCAGTACTTC,CASSQDRSYYEQYF,NA,TRBJ2-7,TRBV4-3,14,once
TGCGCCAGCAGCACCCCTCACAGGGCGAACACCGGGGAGCTGTTTTTT,CASSTPHRANTGELFF,NA,TRBJ2-2,TRBV5-1,16,NA
TGTGCCAGCAGCTTATCCTTGAACACTGAAGCTTTCTTT,CASSLSLNTEAFF,NA,TRBJ1-1,TRBV7-9,13,NA
TGCGCCAGCAGCCAAGAGTCAGAGAACCAAGAGACCCAGTACTTC,CASSQESENQETQYF,NA,TRBJ2-5,TRBV4-3,15,NA
TGTGCCATAAGGAGGTTGAACACTGAAGCTTTCTTT,CAIRRLNTEAFF,NA,TRBJ1-1,TRBV11-1,12,NA
TGCGCCAGCAGCCCGACGTGGGGGAGCTCCTACAATGAGCAGTTCTTC,CASSPTWGSSYNEQFF,NA,TRBJ2-1,TRBV5-1,16,NA
TGTGCCTGGAGTGGAGGGGGGGCTTCCACAGATACGCAGTATTTT,CAWSGGGASTDTQYF,NA,TRBJ2-3,TRBV30,15,NA
TGTGCCAGCTCTTTAACGAGATCCTACAATGAGCAGTTCTTC,CASSLTRSYNEQFF,NA,TRBJ2-1,TRBV6-5,14,NA
TGTGCCACCAGCAGTTACAGGGTTTTGGGGAACGAGCAGTACTTC,CATSSYRVLGNEQYF,NA,TRBJ2-7,TRBV15,15,NA
TGTGCTAGTGGTACCTCGGGTAGCGGGGGGGAAGAGACCCAGTACTTC,CASGTSGSGGEETQYF,TRBD2,TRBJ2-5,TRBV12-5,16,once